Below, 30 T cell receptor beta chains from the same sample are listed, as sequenced in a study of blood T cell repertoires in COVID-19. Only in-frame clones appear in the TCRdb table, and some are missing; sequencing was by immunoSEQ multiplex PCR. In the table there are about 320,000 clones, around 82% of which are singletons. The source material was peripheral blood. These receptor sequences come from a woman in her forties or fifties with acute or convalescent COVID-19.

V usage is TRBV9 and J usage is TRBJ2-2; TRBD1 might be the D (5 bases). V was trimmed by 0 bases and J by 0 bases, leaving 9 bases between them. This CDR3 region has 16 residues. CDR1 and CDR2 from the germline V gene are SGDLS and YYNGEE. CDR3 region: CASSVGGRTNTGELFF. CDR3 nucleotide sequence: TGTGCCAGCAGCGTAGGGGGCAGAACGAACACCGGGGAGCTGTTTTTT. Supplemented by reference TRBV9 and TRBJ2-2, the full variable domain reads DSGVTQTPKHLITATGQRVTLRCSPRSGDLSVYWYQQSLDQGLQFLIQYYNGEERAKGNILERFSAQQFPDLHSELNLSSLELGDSALYFCASSVGGRTNTGELFFGEGSRLTVL.

V usage is TRBV7-2 and J usage is TRBJ2-3, with no clear D. The ends were cut back, 2 bases at V and 2 bases at J, with 5 bases in the middle. Germline values: CDR1 SGHTA, CDR2 FQGNSA. This CDR3 is built from 13 residues. The CDR3 reads CASSLILTDTQYF. The CDR3, as DNA: TGTGCCAGCAGCTTAATCCTCACAGATACGCAGTATTTT.

This rearrangement joins TRBV28 to TRBJ1-1; D is unresolved. The CDR3 sequence is 14 residues long. The V gene lost 2 bases and the J gene lost 1 base, with 8 bases spanning the gap. Germline V gene data show CDR1 as MDHEN and CDR2 as SYDVKM. The CDR3 spells CASSLVQENTEAFF. The DNA for the CDR3 is TGTGCCAGCAGTTTAGTCCAGGAGAACACTGAAGCTTTCTTT.

The chain has TRBV7-9 and TRBJ2-7, with 8 bases that match TRBD2. This CDR3 has 17 amino acids. CDR1 is SEHNR and CDR2 is FQNEAQ in the germline V gene (reference sequence). The V gene end was trimmed by 1 base and the J gene end by 4 bases; junction bases not matched to a gene: 12. The CDR3 DNA follows: TGTGCCAGCAGCTTAGATTTGGGGAGCGGGAGTCCTTACGAGCAGTACTTC. Translated, it gives CASSLDLGSGSPYEQYF.

The chain combines TRBV9 with TRBJ1-3; D is undetermined. Trimming took off 3 bases at V and 0 bases at J, with 13 bases between the two ends. This CDR3 is 16 amino acids long. Germline-derived CDR1 and CDR2 are SGDLS and YYNGEE. The DNA of the CDR3 is TGTGCCAGCAGCGCCGATGACACGAGCTCTGGAAACACCATATATTTT. This translates into CASSADDTSSGNTIYF.

The J gene is TRBJ1-2, the V gene TRBV7-6; D perhaps matches TRBD1 (5 bases). Germline V gene data show CDR1 as SGHVS and CDR2 as FNYEAQ. The CDR3 runs 15 residues. Trimming took off 0 bases at V and 2 bases at J, with 10 bases between the two ends. The CDR3 nucleotides read TGTGCCAGCAGCTTAGCAGGGGAGGGGAACTATGGCTACACCTTC. This gives the protein CASSLAGEGNYGYTF.

The rearrangement links TRBV10-3 to TRBJ2-2, with 11 bases fitting TRBD2. The germline V gene has CDR1 ENHRY and CDR2 SYGVKD. V shed 4 bases and J 6 bases; nucleotides not matched to a gene: 4. The CDR3 spans 15 residues. CDR3 nucleotide sequence: TGTGCCATCAGTGTTAGCGGGGGGGCCCCCGGGGAGCTGTTTTTT. Translating gives CAISVSGGAPGELFF.

The V and J genes are TRBV5-1 and TRBJ1-4; TRBD1 matches at 8 bases. Unmatched junction bases numbered 11, after V lost 3 bases and J lost 4 bases. The CDR3 runs to 17 residues. Germline CDR1 is SGHRS and CDR2 is YFSETQ. The CDR3 DNA reads as TGCGCCAGCAGCTGGACAGGACAGGGACAAGTTAATGAAAAACTGTTTTTT. Residues: CASSWTGQGQVNEKLFF.

The rearrangement joins TRBV5-1 to TRBJ2-5, with TRBD2 matching 15 bases. V trimming: 4 bases; J trimming: 4 bases; junction bases outside the gene matches: 11. The CDR3 covers 18 residues. CDR1 is SGHRS, CDR2 YFSETQ, per germline. In nucleotides, the CDR3 is TGCGCCAGCAGCCCGGGACTAGCGGGGGGCCTCATGGGAGAGACCCAGTACTTC. This encodes CASSPGLAGGLMGETQYF.

This sequence joins TRBV27 and TRBJ1-1, with 7 nucleotides matching TRBD1. The CDR3 has 14 residues. The J segment lost 5 bases and the V segment lost 8 bases, leaving 11 bases of the junction unmatched. CDR1 and CDR2 from the germline V gene are MNHEY and SMNVEV (reference sequence). The CDR3 sequence is CASGRQGRGTEAFF. In nucleotides, the CDR3 is TGTGCCAGCGGGAGACAGGGAAGGGGTACTGAAGCTTTCTTT.

This clone occurred once. V gene TRBV21-1 combines with J gene TRBJ1-3; the D call of TRBD1 is as the table states it, not checked on the DNA. TRBV21-1 is reported as a pseudogene. There are 15 residues in the CDR3. CDR3 sequence (DNA): TGTGCCAGCAGCAAGGACAGGGAAGCTGGAAACACCATATATTTT. It translates to CASSKDREAGNTIYF.

This chain joins TRBV11-3 and TRBJ2-7; 15 bases are a match to TRBD2. The CDR3 has 17 residues. V was pared by 5 bases and J by 6 bases, with 11 bases of the junction left unmatched. Germline CDR1 and CDR2: SGHNT and YENEEA. The CDR3 loop reads CASSHRTSGGATLEQYV. DNA for the CDR3: TGTGCCAGCAGCCACCGGACTAGCGGGGGGGCGACTCTCGAGCAGTACGTC.

For the CDR3, the DNA is TGTGCCAGCAGTGAACGATGGGACACGGTGAACACTGAAGCTTTCTTT. The encoded protein is CASSERWDTVNTEAFF. The genes are TRBV25-1 and TRBJ1-1, with D possibly being TRBD1 (6 bases). CDR1 is MGHDK and CDR2 is SYGVNS in the germline V gene. This CDR3 comprises 16 residues. The V end was cut by 2 bases, the J end by 0 bases, with 13 bases between.

This clone is labeled as medium-sized (0.01 to 0.1%). V usage is TRBV4-1 and J usage is TRBJ2-7; tentatively, D is TRBD2 (6 bases). The germline V gene has CDR1 MGHRA and CDR2 YSYEKL. The CDR3 has 12 amino acids. V lost 1 base, J lost 8 bases, and 9 bases lay in between. The CDR3 nucleotides are TGCGCCAGCAGCCAAGGGGGAGGACAGCAGTACTTC. The encoded protein is CASSQGGGQQYF.

V gene TRBV9 combines with J gene TRBJ1-2; 7 bases match TRBD1. V was pared by 4 bases and J by 3 bases, with 9 bases of the junction left unmatched. Germline V CDR1 and CDR2: SGDLS, YYNGEE. The CDR3 is 15 residues long. CDR3 DNA sequence: TGTGCCAGCAGCAGTACAGGGGTCCCAGACTATGGCTACACCTTC. Translating it yields CASSSTGVPDYGYTF.

This chain links TRBV3-1 (or the pseudogene TRBV3-2) with TRBJ2-4, with 7 bases that match TRBD2. The CDR3 has 15 residues. Germline V lookup: CDR1 LGHDT, CDR2 YNNKEL (reference sequence). Trimming at V came to 6 bases and at J to 0 bases, leaving 5 bases not matched to a gene. For the CDR3, the DNA is TGTGCCAGCAGTTCACCGGGGGGAGCCAAAAACATTCAGTACTTC. This translates into CASSSPGGAKNIQYF.

The sample holds one count of this clone. The gene calls are TRBV5-6 and TRBJ2-5, with a weak D call TRBD1 (5 bases). The V and J ends lost 4 bases and 5 bases respectively, with 12 bases between them. The CDR3 has 13 residues. In germline, CDR1 is SGHDT, CDR2 YYEEEE. Here the CDR3 reads CASSPPGSETQYF. CDR3 DNA sequence: TGTGCCAGCAGCCCACCAGGGTCGGAGACCCAGTACTTC.

This chain joins TRBV7-7 and TRBJ2-1; TRBD2 is a possible D gene (7 bases). Per germline, CDR1 SSHAT and CDR2 FNYEAQ (reference sequence). V shed 4 bases and J shed 7 bases, with 14 bases lying between them. This CDR3 has 14 amino acids. The CDR3 protein is CASSSGGRRNEQFF. Written as DNA, the CDR3 is TGTGCCAGCAGCTCGGGGGGCCGTCGGAATGAGCAGTTCTTC.

This clone was counted ten times or more. V gene TRBV9 combines with J gene TRBJ1-2, with 9 bases aligning to TRBD1. J gave up 0 bases and V 3 bases, and 9 bases lay outside the gene matches. Germline CDR1 reads SGDLS; CDR2 reads YYNGEE. CDR3 length: 17 residues. This CDR3 reads CASSARGQGKTNYGYTF. CDR3 nucleotide sequence: TGTGCCAGCAGCGCGAGAGGACAGGGGAAGACTAACTATGGCTACACCTTC.

This clone was counted a single time. The rearrangement joins TRBV24-1 to TRBJ1-5, with D maybe TRBD1 (6 bases). In germline, CDR1 is KGHDR, CDR2 SFDVKD. Trimming cost V 4 bases and J 0 bases, with 15 bases left between them. The CDR3 length is 17 residues. The CDR3 sequence: CATSDRDNSYSNQPQHF. CDR3 sequence (DNA): TGTGCCACCAGTGACCGGGACAACTCATATAGCAATCAGCCCCAGCATTTT.

The rearrangement links TRBV5-1 to TRBJ2-3, with D uncertain. The CDR3 totals 12 residues. CDR1 SGHRS and CDR2 YFSETQ come from the germline V gene. V dropped 2 bases and J dropped 3 bases, with 4 bases sitting between them. This CDR3 is CASSFMTDTQYF. The CDR3 DNA sequence: TGCGCCAGCAGCTTTATGACAGATACGCAGTATTTT.

This rearrangement joins TRBV6-5 to TRBJ1-1; D may be TRBD1 (6 bases). The germline V gene encodes CDR1 MNHEY and CDR2 SVGAGI. V dropped 2 bases and J dropped 5 bases, with 12 bases sitting between them. The CDR3 consists of 14 residues. This CDR3 is CASSYAGDNTEAFF. CDR3 sequence (DNA): TGTGCCAGCAGTTACGCAGGGGACAATACTGAAGCTTTCTTT.

The chain is built from TRBV12-3 or TRBV12-4 and TRBJ1-4; unclear D gene. V was cut by 7 bases and J by 5 bases, with 11 bases left in between. This CDR3 is 13 amino acids long. CDR3 residues: CASTPSANEKLFF. DNA for the CDR3: TGTGCCAGCACCCCGTCAGCGAATGAAAAACTGTTTTTT.

This chain uses TRBV2 with TRBJ2-2; 9 positions match TRBD2. From germline, CDR1 is SNHLY and CDR2 FYNNEI. The CDR3 has 14 residues. The trim removed 6 bases at V and 6 bases at J, leaving 5 bases unmatched. The CDR3 region has the DNA TGTGCCAGCAGGAGAACTAGCGGGTCCGGGGAGCTGTTTTTT. Amino acid sequence: CASRRTSGSGELFF. Full variable domain (missing parts from reference TRBV2 and TRBJ2-2): EPEVTQTPSHQVTQMGQEVILRCVPISNHLYFYWYRQILGQKVEFLVSFYNNEISEKSEIFDDQFSVERPDGSNFTLKIRSTKLEDSAMYFCASRRTSGSGELFFGEGSRLTVL.

The chain carries TRBV6-5 and TRBJ1-2; 8 bases match TRBD1. V trimming: 3 bases; J trimming: 3 bases; junction bases outside the gene matches: 6. This CDR3 comprises 15 residues. CDR1 and CDR2 from the germline V gene are MNHEY and SVGAGI. Here the CDR3 reads CASSYSGQGYYGYTF. In DNA, the CDR3 is TGTGCCAGCAGTTATTCCGGACAGGGTTACTATGGCTACACCTTC.

The V gene is TRBV11-2, the J gene TRBJ1-1; TRBD1 matches at 8 bases. Germline V gene data show CDR1 as SGHAT and CDR2 as FQNNGV. This CDR3 region has 16 residues. J lost 1 base, V lost 0 bases, and 4 bases had no gene match. The chain's CDR3 is CASSLEGQAANTEAFF. In DNA form, the CDR3 reads TGTGCCAGCAGCTTAGAGGGACAGGCGGCGAACACTGAAGCTTTCTTT.

This clone was seen a handful of times. The V and J genes are TRBV5-1 and TRBJ2-1; 14 bases are a match to TRBD2. The ends lost 3 bases at V and 5 bases at J; junction bases unmatched: 7. The CDR3 length is 17 residues. Germline-derived CDR1 and CDR2 are SGHRS and YFSETQ. The CDR3 spells CASSSLGLAGGDNEQFF. CDR3 nucleotide sequence: TGCGCCAGCAGCTCCCTCGGACTAGCGGGGGGTGACAATGAGCAGTTCTTC. The complete variable domain, with remaining parts taken from reference TRBV5-1 and TRBJ2-1, reads KAGVTQTPRYLIKTRGQQVTLSCSPISGHRSVSWYQQTPGQGLQFLFEYFSETQRNKGNFPGRFSGRQFSNSRSEMNVSTLELGDSALYLCASSSLGLAGGDNEQFFGPGTRLTVL.

The chain uses TRBV5-1 and TRBJ2-3; 10 bases map to TRBD2. Trimming took 4 bases from V and 2 from J; bases not matched to a gene: 16. Germline V gene lookup returns CDR1 SGHRS and CDR2 YFSETQ. The CDR3 sequence is 19 residues long. The CDR3: CASSLPSPGTSVDTDTQYF. As DNA, the CDR3 is TGCGCCAGCAGCCTCCCCTCTCCCGGGACTAGCGTAGACACAGATACGCAGTATTTT.

This clone was detected a few times. This rearrangement joins TRBV25-1 to TRBJ1-1, with D possibly TRBD1 on 6 matching bases. V was trimmed by 0 bases and J by 5 bases, leaving 10 bases between them. The CDR3 is 14 residues long. Germline CDR1 MGHDK, CDR2 SYGVNS. Here the CDR3 reads CASSEYRGGTEAFF. The DNA for the CDR3 is TGTGCCAGCAGTGAATACAGGGGAGGGACTGAAGCTTTCTTT.

The chain recombines TRBV11-2 with TRBJ1-4; D is unclear. In germline, CDR1 is SGHAT, CDR2 FQNNGV. V was shortened by 2 bases and J by 4 bases, with 5 bases between the two germline ends. The CDR3 contains 13 residues. The CDR3 here is CASSLRFNEKLFF. CDR3 bases: TGTGCCAGCAGCTTACGGTTTAATGAAAAACTGTTTTTT.